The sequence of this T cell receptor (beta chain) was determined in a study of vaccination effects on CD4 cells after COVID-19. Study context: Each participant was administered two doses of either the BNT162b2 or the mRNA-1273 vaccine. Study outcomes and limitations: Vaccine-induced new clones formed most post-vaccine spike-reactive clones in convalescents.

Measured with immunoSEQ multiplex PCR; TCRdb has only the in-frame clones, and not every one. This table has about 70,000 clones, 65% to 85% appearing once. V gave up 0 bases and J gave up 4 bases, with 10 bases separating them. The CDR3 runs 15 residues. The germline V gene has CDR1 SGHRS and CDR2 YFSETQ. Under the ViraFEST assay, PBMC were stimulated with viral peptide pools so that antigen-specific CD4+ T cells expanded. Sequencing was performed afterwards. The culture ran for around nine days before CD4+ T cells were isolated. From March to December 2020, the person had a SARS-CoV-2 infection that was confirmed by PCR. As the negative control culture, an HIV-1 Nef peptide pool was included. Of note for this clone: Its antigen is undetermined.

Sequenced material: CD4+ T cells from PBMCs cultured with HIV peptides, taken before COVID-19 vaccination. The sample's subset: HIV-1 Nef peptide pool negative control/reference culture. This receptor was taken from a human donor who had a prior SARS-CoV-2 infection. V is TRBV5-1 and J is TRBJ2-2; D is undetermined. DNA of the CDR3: TGCGCCAGCAGCTTGGAACAGCTCCTCACCGGGGAGCTGTTTTTT. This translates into CASSLEQLLTGELFF.